This TCR beta chain was recorded in a study of cytomegalovirus exposure and HLA in healthy donors. It was with 60 Vbeta and 13 Jbeta primers that the PCR ran. Repertoires were generated with immunoSEQ multiplex PCR, while TCRdb's copy carries only in-frame clones and drops some. With more than 45,000 clones in the sample, the ten largest clones hold 2.1%. CDR3 length equals 12 residues. Trimming cost V 5 bases and J 2 bases, with 6 bases left between them. Per germline, CDR1 PRHDT and CDR2 FYEKMQ (reference sequence). This clonotype originated in a woman between 35 and 50 years old in good health and CMV-seronegative. The sequenced material came from PBMCs. The chain uses TRBV13 and TRBJ1-2; D gene uncertain. In DNA, the CDR3 is TGTGCCAGCAGCACTTCCAACTATGGCTACACCTTC. Amino acids: CASSTSNYGYTF.